The rows below give T cell receptor beta chains drawn from one sample of a study of cytomegalovirus exposure and HLA in healthy donors. Measured with immunoSEQ multiplex PCR; TCRdb has only the in-frame clones, and not every one. The sample comprises around 140,000 clones, 70% to 85% of which are singletons, and about 1.5% rests with the top ten. Sequenced material: PBMCs. Source of these receptors: a man aged 25 to 45 in good health and CMV-seropositive. CDR3s include the opening cysteine and the closing phenylalanine or tryptophan. D genes are given only for firm matches. Size is omitted from some rows. Given values are once, few, many or a class for expanded clones.

j_gene | abundance | d_gene | v_gene | len | CDR3nt | CDR3aa
TRBJ2-2 | . | . | TRBV10-3 | 13 | TGTGCCATCAGTCTCGTTAACACCGGGGAGCTGTTTTTT | CAISLVNTGELFF
TRBJ2-7 | . | TRBD1 | TRBV7-9 | 13 | TGTGCCAGCACCCTGACAGGGAGCTACGAGCAGTACTTC | CASTLTGSYEQYF
TRBJ2-7 | . | TRBD1 | TRBV11-2 | 14 | TGTGCCAGCAGCTTCGACCGGGACAGCTACGAGCAGTACTTC | CASSFDRDSYEQYF
TRBJ1-1 | . | . | TRBV19 | 13 | TGTGCCAGTAGTATGACAGTCAACACTGAAGCTTTCTTT | CASSMTVNTEAFF
TRBJ1-2 | . | . | TRBV5-1 | 13 | TGCGCCAGCAGCTTGGACAGATGGGATGGCTACACCTTC | CASSLDRWDGYTF
TRBJ1-2 | . | TRBD1 | TRBV2 | 15 | TGTGCCAGCAGTGAAGACAGGGGGCGCAACTATGGCTACACCTTC | CASSEDRGRNYGYTF
TRBJ2-7 | . | TRBD1 | TRBV5-4 | 14 | TGTGCCAGCAGCCACCGGGACAGTAACTACGAGCAGTACTTC | CASSHRDSNYEQYF
TRBJ2-5 | . | TRBD1 | TRBV4-1 | 16 | TGCGCCAGCAGCCAGGGGCCGGGACAGGGTGGGGAGACCCAGTACTTC | CASSQGPGQGGETQYF
TRBJ2-3 | . | TRBD1 | TRBV28 | 12 | TGTGCCAGCAGCCCGGACAGGGGGAAGCAGTATTTT | CASSPDRGKQYF
TRBJ1-1 | . | . | TRBV18 | 13 | TGTGCCAGCTCACCGGCCCAGGGGACTGAAGCTTTCTTT | CASSPAQGTEAFF
TRBJ2-3 | . | TRBD1 | TRBV18 | 15 | TGTGCCAGCTCACTCCTCGGACAGGGGAAAGATACGCAGTATTTT | CASSLLGQGKDTQYF
TRBJ2-5 | . | TRBD2 | TRBV19 | 15 | TGTGCCAGTACTGCCCAGCGGGGGACTCAAGAGACCCAGTACTTC | CASTAQRGTQETQYF
TRBJ1-2 | . | . | TRBV19 | 13 | TGTGCCAGTAGTCCCCCGTCGGACTTGGGCTACACCTTC | CASSPPSDLGYTF
TRBJ2-5 | once | TRBD1 | TRBV9 | 15 | TGTGCCAGCAGCGTAGCCGGGACAGGGATAGAGACCCAGTACTTC | CASSVAGTGIETQYF